The entry below gives a single T cell receptor (beta chain) sequence along with its context. Its specific antigen is unknown. No base qualities exist here, and no much larger clone lies one base off it. Ficoll-Paque density gradient centrifugation was the method used to isolate PBMCs. This entry is derived from a study of T-cell memory formation after mild COVID-19 (dated by TCRdb to 2020 to 2022). At the level of the whole study: TCR sequence clusters from the two donors were largely donor specific. In two donors, T-cell clones that expanded and contracted after mild COVID-19 were tracked by sequencing TCRalpha and TCRbeta repertoires over time. The cohort comprised two young, previously healthy adult volunteers, one female and one male. Broad study findings and their caveats: The second-wave clones that peaked on day 37 were not confirmed to be SARS-CoV-2 specific. From day 15 to 85, contracting clones showed balanced CD4/CD8 phenotypes, whereas a second wave of clones that expanded from day 15 to 37 leaned towards CD4+. The study included only a couple of mild cases, and larger cohorts that include severe cases with pre-infection samples were judged to be necessary. Contracting CD4+ clones were located mainly in the CM and EM memory subsets, whereas CD8+ clones were found to be enriched in EMRA. The detection of some responding clones in pre-infection memory suggests that pre-existing cross-reactive memory T cells joined the SARS-CoV-2 response.

TCRdb lists the instrument as Illumina NovaSeq 6000. cDNA libraries for TCRalpha and TCRbeta were prepared by 5'RACE using constant-segment primers, with sample barcodes and unique molecular identifiers added. RNA was extracted from every sample with Trizol reagent. Libraries were amplified in two PCR steps, with a second sample barcode and Illumina TruSeq adapters added in the second step. Sequencing of the libraries was done on an Illumina NovaSeq, producing 2 x 150 bp paired-end reads. The authors' analysis ran thus. With migec v1.2.7, reads were demultiplexed and then collapsed into UMI-guided consensus sequences. With mixcr v2.1.11, UMI consensuses were aligned to TRA and TRB V and J templates and assembled into clonotypes. A clonotype was counted as expanded or contracted only if both edgeR and NoisET called the change significant, with noise models trained on biological replicates. For edgeR calls, the thresholds were a false discovery rate-adjusted p below 0.01 and a log2 fold-change of 1. As an exploratory analysis of dynamics, max-normalized trajectories of the 1000 most abundant clonotypes were examined by PCA with hierarchical clustering. Separately sequenced CD4+ and CD8+ repertoires were used to assign a CD4 or CD8 phenotype to each responding clone. TCRdb reran the public reads through fastp at Q25 and MiXCR, keeping productive beta chains. CDR3 protein sequences are deduplicated, and each keeps its most common genes and DNA. Clone size and V and J calls follow TCRdb, not the original study. Present in this sample are about 470,000 distinct CDR3 sequences, 25% of which were seen just once. About an eighth of the sample is held by the ten biggest clonotypes.

The junction shows trimming of 3 bases on V and 5 bases on J, and the gene matches do not reach 4 bases of it. CDR1 and CDR2, per the germline V gene, are MDHEN and SYDVKM. Counted from cysteine to phenylalanine, this CDR3 has 14 amino acids. Of the read, only the CDR3 DNA is kept; its 42 bases are in frame from base 1. Recombination linked TRBV28 to TRBJ2-5; 9 bases in between match TRBD2. Sequences were obtained from PBMCs or a T cell subset sorted from them (not recorded which). The sequence was collected from an adult woman who had mild COVID-19 (a few samples of this study predate the infection). The sample titles of this study are shuffled in the database, so cell type and time point are left out; the donor was told from shared clones. The CDR3 reads as follows: CASSFSSGAETQYF. The DNA is TGTGCCAGCAGTTTCTCTAGCGGGGCTGAGACCCAGTACTTC.